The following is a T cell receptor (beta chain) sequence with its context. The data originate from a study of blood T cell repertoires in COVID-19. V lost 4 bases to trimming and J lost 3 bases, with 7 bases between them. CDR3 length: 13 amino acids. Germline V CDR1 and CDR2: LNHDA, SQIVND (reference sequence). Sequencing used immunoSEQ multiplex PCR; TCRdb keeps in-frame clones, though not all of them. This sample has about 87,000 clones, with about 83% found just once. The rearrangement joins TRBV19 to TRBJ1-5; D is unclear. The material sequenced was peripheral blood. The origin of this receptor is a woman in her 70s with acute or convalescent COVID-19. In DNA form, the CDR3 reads TGTGCCAGTAGTAGGCAAATCAATCAGCCCCAGCATTTT. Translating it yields CASSRQINQPQHF.